A selection of T cell receptor beta chains follows, all from one sample in a study of esophageal squamous cell carcinoma under preoperative chemotherapy. From the PCR reads, TCRdb called clonotypes with MiXCR, one entry per CDR3 protein. The table records about 18,000 distinct CDR3 sequences, around 42% of them present only once. This specimen was taken from a patient given preoperative chemotherapy. The receptors here all came from a human donor with esophageal squamous cell carcinoma. The donor label of this sample is uncertain. Both conserved end residues are part of each CDR3. A D gene is named only where the DNA matches it firmly. Clone sizes are given selectively: once, few, many, or a class where the clone is expanded.

J: TRBJ2-3; D: TRBD2; V: TRBV7-9; size: many; CDR3: CASSTRTSGRVGTDTQYF; DNA: TGTGCCAGCAGCACCCGGACTAGCGGGAGAGTCGGCACAGATACGCAGTATTTT
J: TRBJ2-6; D: NA; V: TRBV7-3; size: NA; CDR3: CASSPRESGANVLTF; DNA: TGTGCCAGCAGCCCCAGGGAATCTGGGGCCAACGTCCTGACTTTC
J: TRBJ2-7; D: NA; V: TRBV12-3/TRBV12-4; size: NA; CDR3: CASSQPGGPYEQYF; DNA: TGTGCCAGCAGCCAACCGGGTGGTCCCTACGAGCAGTACTTC
J: TRBJ2-1; D: NA; V: TRBV5-6; size: NA; CDR3: CASSLVAANHNEQFF; DNA: TGTGCCAGCAGCTTGGTAGCGGCAAACCACAATGAGCAGTTCTTC
J: TRBJ2-5; D: NA; V: TRBV12-3/TRBV12-4; size: NA; CDR3: CASSPGRGETQYF; DNA: TGTGCCAGCAGTCCAGGCCGTGGCGAGACCCAGTACTTC
J: TRBJ2-2; D: NA; V: TRBV6-5; size: many; CDR3: CASSHTLDPGELFF; DNA: TGTGCCAGCAGTCACACCCTAGACCCCGGGGAGCTGTTTTTT
J: TRBJ1-6; D: TRBD1; V: TRBV12-3/TRBV12-4; size: many; CDR3: CASSLALGTGSYNSPLHF; DNA: TGTGCCAGCAGTTTGGCGTTAGGGACAGGGTCCTATAATTCACCCCTCCACTTT
J: TRBJ1-5; D: NA; V: TRBV7-3; size: few; CDR3: CASSLTTVDSNQPQHF; DNA: TGTGCCAGCAGCTTAACGACAGTGGATAGCAATCAGCCCCAGCATTTT
J: TRBJ2-5; D: NA; V: TRBV20-1; size: NA; CDR3: CSADRVTEQETQYF; DNA: TGCAGTGCGGACCGGGTCACAGAACAAGAGACCCAGTACTTC
J: TRBJ2-6; D: NA; V: TRBV6-1; size: NA; CDR3: CASIQSSGANVLTF; DNA: TGTGCCAGCATTCAGAGCTCTGGGGCCAACGTCCTGACTTTC
J: TRBJ2-7; D: NA; V: TRBV27; size: NA; CDR3: CASSFTDRSWDYEQYF; DNA: TGTGCCAGCAGTTTCACGGACCGAAGTTGGGACTACGAGCAGTACTTC
J: TRBJ2-1; D: NA; V: TRBV7-2; size: NA; CDR3: CASSLGQRRYEQFF; DNA: TGTGCCAGCAGCTTAGGGCAGAGACGCTACGAGCAGTTCTTC
J: TRBJ2-7; D: TRBD1; V: TRBV28; size: few; CDR3: CASRTGVSGAYEQYF; DNA: TGTGCCAGCAGGACAGGGGTGTCGGGAGCTTACGAGCAGTACTTC
J: TRBJ2-4; D: TRBD2; V: TRBV12-3/TRBV12-4; size: NA; CDR3: CAGSGGGDKDTQYF; DNA: TGTGCGGGGAGTGGGGGGGGAGACAAAGACACTCAGTACTTC
J: TRBJ2-5; D: TRBD1; V: TRBV11-3; size: many; CDR3: CASSSRQGVGETQYF; DNA: TGTGCCAGCAGCTCCCGACAGGGGGTCGGGGAGACCCAGTACTTC
J: TRBJ2-1; D: TRBD2; V: TRBV7-2; size: NA; CDR3: CANRRTSGHEQFF; DNA: TGTGCCAACCGAAGGACTAGCGGACATGAGCAGTTCTTC
J: TRBJ2-3; D: NA; V: TRBV7-2; size: few; CDR3: CASSLTPSAGSDTQYF; DNA: TGTGCCAGCAGCTTAACGCCTAGCGCTGGAAGTGATACGCAGTATTTT
J: TRBJ2-5; D: TRBD1; V: TRBV6-1; size: NA; CDR3: CASSVSGTGEKTQYF; DNA: TGTGCCAGCAGTGTTTCAGGGACAGGGGAAAAGACCCAGTACTTC
J: TRBJ2-3; D: TRBD2; V: TRBV5-1; size: many; CDR3: CASSLSSGRDTQYF; DNA: TGCGCCAGCAGCTTATCTAGCGGGAGAGATACGCAGTATTTT
J: TRBJ2-6; D: NA; V: TRBV7-3; size: NA; CDR3: CASSLSNRANVLTF; DNA: TGTGCCAGCAGCTTATCCAATAGGGCCAACGTCCTGACTTTC
J: TRBJ1-1; D: NA; V: TRBV6-1; size: many; CDR3: CASRQTLNTEAFF; DNA: TGTGCCAGCAGGCAGACATTGAACACTGAAGCTTTCTTT
J: TRBJ2-3; D: NA; V: TRBV12-3/TRBV12-4; size: once; CDR3: CASSLRGGARDTQYF; DNA: TGTGCCAGCAGTTTACGGGGAGGTGCGAGGGATACGCAGTATTTT
J: TRBJ2-4; D: NA; V: TRBV7-3; size: NA; CDR3: CASSLPAESNRQYF; DNA: TGTGCCAGCAGCCTCCCCGCGGAGAGCAACCGTCAGTACTTT
J: TRBJ2-6; D: NA; V: TRBV7-3; size: NA; CDR3: CASGRPCAYVLNF; DNA: TGTGCCAGCGGACGTCCGTGCGCCTACGTGCTGAATTTC
J: TRBJ2-5; D: TRBD2; V: TRBV7-2; size: many; CDR3: CASSRTSGRGETQYF; DNA: TGTGCCAGCAGCCGGACTAGCGGGAGGGGGGAGACCCAGTACTTC
J: TRBJ2-3; D: NA; V: TRBV7-2; size: NA; CDR3: CASRGRGGGSPDTQYF; DNA: TGTGCCAGCAGGGGACGAGGGGGCGGGAGCCCAGATACGCAGTATTTC
J: TRBJ2-1; D: TRBD2; V: TRBV6-1; size: NA; CDR3: CASSRGSGGYNEQFF; DNA: TGTGCCAGCAGCCGAGGTAGCGGGGGATACAATGAGCAGTTCTTC
J: TRBJ2-5; D: NA; V: TRBV7-2; size: NA; CDR3: CASSLRAGEQYF; DNA: TGTGCCAGCAGCTTAAGGGCAGGTGAGCAGTACTTC
J: TRBJ2-3; D: TRBD2; V: TRBV7-3; size: NA; CDR3: CASIATSGAINTQYF; DNA: TGTGCCAGCATCGCGACTAGCGGGGCCATAAATACGCAGTATTTC
J: TRBJ2-1; D: NA; V: TRBV12-3/TRBV12-4; size: few; CDR3: CASSSGPPYEQFF; DNA: TGTGCCAGCAGTTCGGGACCTCCCTACGAGCAGTTCTTC
J: TRBJ2-7; D: NA; V: TRBV7-8; size: NA; CDR3: CVSSLALGGQTYEQYF; DNA: TGTGTCAGCAGCTTAGCCCTGGGGGGACAGACCTACGAGCAGTACTTC
J: TRBJ2-5; D: NA; V: TRBV7-2; size: NA; CDR3: CAGSLVRGFYTQYF; DNA: TGTGCCGGCAGCTTAGTTCGGGGTTTCTACACGCAGTACTTC
J: TRBJ2-4; D: TRBD2; V: TRBV7-2; size: once; CDR3: CASRAWGRGATNMQYF; DNA: TGTGCCAGCCGCGCCTGGGGGCGGGGGGCCACAAACATGCAGTACTTC
J: TRBJ2-6; D: NA; V: TRBV6-1; size: once; CDR3: CASSAYHSGANVLTF; DNA: TGTGCCAGCAGTGCTTATCACTCTGGGGCCAACGTCCTGACTTTC
J: TRBJ1-2; D: NA; V: TRBV7-9; size: many; CDR3: CASSHRDVNGYTF; DNA: TGTGCCAGCAGCCACAGGGATGTGAATGGCTACACCTTC
J: TRBJ2-7; D: TRBD2; V: TRBV7-2; size: large; CDR3: CASSFRLAGPYEQYF; DNA: TGTGCCAGCAGCTTTAGACTAGCGGGACCCTACGAGCAGTACTTC
J: TRBJ2-3; D: TRBD2; V: TRBV6-2/TRBV6-3; size: NA; CDR3: CASSTFSGSLTDTQYF; DNA: TGTGCCAGCAGTACCTTTAGCGGGAGCCTCACAGATACGCAGTATTTT
J: TRBJ2-3; D: TRBD2; V: TRBV7-8; size: medium-sized; CDR3: CASSVGLAGNTDTQYF; DNA: TGTGCCAGCAGCGTCGGACTAGCGGGCAACACAGATACGCAGTATTTT
J: TRBJ2-5; D: NA; V: TRBV12-3/TRBV12-4; size: large; CDR3: CASSAGRYQETQYF; DNA: TGTGCCAGCAGCGCCGGAAGGTACCAAGAGACCCAGTACTTC
J: TRBJ2-1; D: NA; V: TRBV11-3; size: NA; CDR3: CASSRGYEQFF; DNA: TGTGCCAGCAGCAGGGGCTATGAGCAGTTCTTC
J: TRBJ2-3; D: NA; V: TRBV7-9; size: NA; CDR3: CARSRRAGPWAKDTQYF; DNA: TGTGCCAGGAGCCGCAGGGCGGGGCCGTGGGCCAAAGATACGCAGTATTTC